The rows below give T cell receptor beta chains drawn from one sample of a study of CD8+ T cells in alopecia areata. Sequencing used immunoSEQ multiplex PCR; TCRdb keeps in-frame clones, though not all of them. The sample shows fewer than 250,000 clones, less than 45% of them seen only once. The sequences come from CD4+ T cells sorted from blood, collected at approximately week 34, from a patient treated with tofacitinib. The receptor set was obtained from a human donor with alopecia areata. Both conserved end residues are part of each CDR3. The order of the fields is D gene, clone size, V gene, J gene, CDR3 DNA, CDR3 protein. The D gene is left open where the match is weak. Clone sizes are given selectively: once, few, many, or a class where the clone is expanded.

d_gene: TRBD1; abundance: -; v_gene: TRBV2; j_gene: TRBJ2-6; CDR3nt: TGTGCCAGCAGTGAATTACAGGGGGCACTCTCTGGGGCCAACGTCCTGACTTTC; CDR3aa: CASSELQGALSGANVLTF
d_gene: -; abundance: -; v_gene: TRBV19; j_gene: TRBJ1-2; CDR3nt: TGTGCCAGTAGTCCACCAAAATTTGGCGGCTACACCTTC; CDR3aa: CASSPPKFGGYTF
d_gene: -; abundance: few; v_gene: TRBV7-9; j_gene: TRBJ2-7; CDR3nt: TGTGCCAGCAGCTTAGGGGGGGAATCCTACGAGCAGTACTTC; CDR3aa: CASSLGGESYEQYF
d_gene: TRBD1; abundance: -; v_gene: TRBV7-9; j_gene: TRBJ1-1; CDR3nt: TGTGCCAGCAGCGCGACAGGGGGCAGTGAAGCTTTCTTT; CDR3aa: CASSATGGSEAFF
d_gene: -; abundance: -; v_gene: TRBV4-1; j_gene: TRBJ2-7; CDR3nt: TGCGCCAGCAGCCAAGCAGACGCCCGGTTGACGGAGCAGTACTTC; CDR3aa: CASSQADARLTEQYF
d_gene: -; abundance: -; v_gene: TRBV7-6; j_gene: TRBJ2-7; CDR3nt: TGTGCCAGCAGCTTAGGGTCCATATACCCCAGCGAGCAGTACTTC; CDR3aa: CASSLGSIYPSEQYF
d_gene: -; abundance: few; v_gene: TRBV2; j_gene: TRBJ1-1; CDR3nt: TGTGCCAGCAATTCAAGACGGGGCCTTAACACTGAAGCTTTCTTT; CDR3aa: CASNSRRGLNTEAFF
d_gene: -; abundance: few; v_gene: TRBV4-2; j_gene: TRBJ2-5; CDR3nt: TGTGCCAGCAGCCAATGGAAGGGGCGCGGGGAGACCCAGTACTTC; CDR3aa: CASSQWKGRGETQYF
d_gene: -; abundance: -; v_gene: TRBV5-1; j_gene: TRBJ2-7; CDR3nt: TGCGCCAGCAGCTCGGGACCGCAGTCCTACGAGCAGTACTTC; CDR3aa: CASSSGPQSYEQYF
d_gene: -; abundance: -; v_gene: TRBV6-5; j_gene: TRBJ1-2; CDR3nt: TGTGCCAGCAGTTACCCCGCGGGGGGCACCCATGGCTACACCTTC; CDR3aa: CASSYPAGGTHGYTF
d_gene: -; abundance: -; v_gene: TRBV14; j_gene: TRBJ1-4; CDR3nt: TGTGCCAGCAGCCAAGCTGAGACATTCGCTACCTTTGAAAAACTGTTTTTT; CDR3aa: CASSQAETFATFEKLFF
d_gene: -; abundance: -; v_gene: TRBV7-9; j_gene: TRBJ1-2; CDR3nt: TGTGCCAGCAGCACGAGGCCCGATAACTATGGCTACACCTTC; CDR3aa: CASSTRPDNYGYTF
d_gene: -; abundance: few; v_gene: TRBV27; j_gene: TRBJ1-2; CDR3nt: TGTGCCAGCAGTTCGTCGGGGCACTATGGCTACACCTTC; CDR3aa: CASSSSGHYGYTF
d_gene: -; abundance: few; v_gene: TRBV2; j_gene: TRBJ2-7; CDR3nt: TGTGCCAGCAGTGTTGGACAAACCTCCTACGAGCAGTACTTC; CDR3aa: CASSVGQTSYEQYF